Each of the 26 T cell receptor beta chains below was sequenced from the same sample in a study of blood T cell repertoires in COVID-19. Method: immunoSEQ multiplex PCR; TCRdb's copy keeps in-frame clones and lacks some. The sample records 95,000 to 120,000 clones, about 88% being singletons. The sequenced material came from peripheral blood. The source of these receptors is a human donor in a cohort sampled during active COVID-19.

On this clone itself: The same CDR3 can be traced to other DNA sequences in this sample. The chain couples TRBV4-1 to TRBJ1-2; D call uncertain. V gave up 0 bases and J gave up 3 bases, with 11 bases separating them. The V gene's germline CDR1 is MGHRA and CDR2 YSYEKL. This CDR3 is built from 15 residues. CDR3 sequence: CASSQDPLGDYGYTF. DNA of the CDR3: TGCGCCAGCAGCCAAGATCCCTTAGGAGACTATGGCTACACCTTC.

The chain is built from TRBV7-6 and TRBJ2-1, with D possibly TRBD1 on 6 matching bases. Deletions cut 3 bases from V and 3 bases from J, with 12 bases between. Germline CDR1 reads SGHVS; CDR2 reads FNYEAQ. The CDR3 totals 15 residues. The CDR3 nucleotides read TGTGCCAGCAGCTTCTTCGGGACAAACTACAATGAGCAGTTCTTC. Residues: CASSFFGTNYNEQFF.

V gene TRBV2 combines with J gene TRBJ2-1, with TRBD2 as a possible D gene (6 bases). The CDR3 sequence is 16 residues long. Trimming took off 7 bases at V and 4 bases at J, with 20 bases between the two ends. Germline V gives CDR1 SNHLY, CDR2 FYNNEI. The CDR3 is CASTPGRAGLYNEQFF. The DNA for the CDR3 is TGTGCCAGCACTCCGGGCAGGGCGGGGCTATACAATGAGCAGTTCTTC.

This chain uses TRBV18 with TRBJ2-5, with TRBD1 matching over 9 bases. Germline lookup yields CDR1 KGHSH and CDR2 LQKENI. Unmatched junction bases numbered 2, after V lost 4 bases and J lost 5 bases. This CDR3 region has 13 residues. CDR3 in DNA: TGTGCCAGCTCACTAGGACAGGGGGAGACCCAGTACTTC. It specifies CASSLGQGETQYF.

As regards this clone: Other DNA variants within this sample encode the same CDR3. The gene calls are TRBV7-3 and TRBJ2-1; TRBD2 matches 9 bases. The CDR3 contains 15 residues. The V gene's germline CDR1 is SGHTA and CDR2 FQGTGA. V was clipped by 3 bases and J by 2 bases; unmatched bases: 2. The CDR3 spells CASSFLAGAYNEQFF. For the CDR3, the DNA is TGTGCCAGCAGCTTTTTAGCGGGGGCCTACAATGAGCAGTTCTTC.

V gene TRBV4-1 combines with J gene TRBJ2-2, with a weak D call TRBD2 (5 bases). Germline lookup yields CDR1 MGHRA and CDR2 YSYEKL. V shed 3 bases and J shed 4 bases, with 12 bases lying between them. The CDR3 is made up of 15 amino acids. The chain's CDR3 is CASSHGPRGTGELFF. The CDR3 DNA reads as TGCGCCAGCAGCCATGGGCCCCGGGGCACCGGGGAGCTGTTTTTT.

This clone has more than one count but fewer than ten. In DNA, the CDR3 is TGTGCCAGCAGCCACAGGGTAAGCCGGAACACTGAAGCTTTCTTT. This gives the protein CASSHRVSRNTEAFF. This chain connects TRBV28 to TRBJ1-1; tentative D call: TRBD1 (6 bases). V dropped 6 bases and J dropped 1 base, with 15 bases sitting between them. The CDR3 runs to 15 residues. CDR1 MDHEN and CDR2 SYDVKM come from the germline V gene.

The rearrangement joins TRBV9 to TRBJ1-4; a weak D match, TRBD1 (5 bases). The CDR3 totals 14 residues. Germline assignment: CDR1 SGDLS and CDR2 YYNGEE. The V end was cut by 3 bases, the J end by 7 bases, with 13 bases between. In DNA, the CDR3 is TGTGCCAGCAGCGAGACAGCAAGACGTGAAAAACTGTTTTTT. Amino acid sequence: CASSETARREKLFF. Full variable domain (outside the CDR3, taken from reference TRBV9 and TRBJ1-4): DSGVTQTPKHLITATGQRVTLRCSPRSGDLSVYWYQQSLDQGLQFLIQYYNGEERAKGNILERFSAQQFPDLHSELNLSSLELGDSALYFCASSETARREKLFFGSGTQLSVL.

V usage is TRBV7-6 and J usage is TRBJ2-3; 9 bases match TRBD2. This CDR3 comprises 16 residues. Trimming removed 3 bases from V and 4 bases from J; junction bases left unmatched: 8. CDR1 is SGHVS and CDR2 is FNYEAQ in the germline V gene. For the CDR3, the DNA is TGTGCCAGCAGCTTCTATAGCGGGAGTGGGGCAGATACGCAGTATTTT. Protein sequence: CASSFYSGSGADTQYF.

This rearrangement joins TRBV28 to TRBJ1-1; tentatively, D is TRBD1 (6 bases). The CDR3 extends over 13 amino acids. Trimming removed 5 bases at V and 0 bases at J, with 7 bases between. CDR1 and CDR2 (germline): MDHEN, SYDVKM. The CDR3 nucleotides read TGTGCCAGCAGTCGGACAGTGAACACTGAAGCTTTCTTT. It encodes CASSRTVNTEAFF.

This sequence joins TRBV4-1 and TRBJ2-5; 9 nucleotides line up with TRBD2. The CDR3 is made up of 18 amino acids. Per germline, CDR1 MGHRA and CDR2 YSYEKL. The J segment lost 4 bases and the V segment lost 1 base, leaving 13 bases of the junction unmatched. As DNA, the CDR3 is TGCGCCAGCAGCCAAGTAGGGGCCGGCGGGGGGGCCGGAGAGACCCAGTACTTC. Translation: CASSQVGAGGGAGETQYF.

This chain links TRBV9 with TRBJ2-1; D remains unclear. V shed 1 base and J shed 4 bases, with 6 bases lying between them. This CDR3 has 13 residues. Germline V gene data show CDR1 as SGDLS and CDR2 as YYNGEE. In DNA form, the CDR3 reads TGTGCCAGCAGCGTAACGGGTTACAATGAGCAGTTCTTC. Its protein is CASSVTGYNEQFF.

This chain links TRBV18 with TRBJ1-2, with D unclear. Trimming cost V 5 bases and J 11 bases, with 12 bases left between them. Germline V CDR1 and CDR2: KGHSH, LQKENI. CDR3 length equals 11 residues. The CDR3 coding sequence is TGTGCCAGCTCATCACGGGAGACTTACACCTTC. Its translation: CASSSRETYTF. The variable domain in full, with the rest retrieved from reference TRBV18 and TRBJ1-2, is NAGVMQNPRHLVRRRGQEARLRCSPMKGHSHVYWYRQLPEEGLKFMVYLQKENIIDESGMPKERFSAEFPKEGPSILRIQQVVRGDSAAYFCASSSRETYTFGSGTRLTVV.

J is TRBJ2-4 and V is TRBV7-9, with 7 bases that match TRBD1. The CDR3 is made up of 17 amino acids. The V gene end was trimmed by 5 bases and the J gene end by 0 bases; junction bases not matched to a gene: 10. From germline, CDR1 is SEHNR and CDR2 FQNEAQ (reference sequence). The CDR3 region has the DNA TGTGCCAGCAGCCCGTCGGGACAGCCACTAGCCAAAAACATTCAGTACTTC. Translating it yields CASSPSGQPLAKNIQYF.

This clone occurred once. The genes are TRBV11-1 and TRBJ2-1; TRBD2 might be the D (5 bases). Germline loops: CDR1 SGHAT, CDR2 FQDESV (reference sequence). The CDR3 is 14 amino acids. Trimming removed 5 bases from V and 2 bases from J, with 10 bases in between. The CDR3 nucleotides are TGTGCCAGCAGCCCCGCCGGGGCCTACAATGAGCAGTTCTTC. Its translation is CASSPAGAYNEQFF.

The chain links TRBV11-3 to TRBJ2-2; no reliable D call. The CDR3 extends over 12 amino acids. V was pared by 4 bases and J by 4 bases, with 4 bases between. Germline CDR1 is SGHNT and CDR2 is YENEEA. The CDR3 DNA follows: TGTGCCAGCAGCTCGAGCACCGGGGAGCTGTTTTTT. As protein: CASSSSTGELFF.

This chain uses TRBV30 with TRBJ2-1; the match to TRBD2 covers 8 bases. Germline CDR1 and CDR2: GTSNPN and SVGIG (reference sequence). Unmatched junction bases numbered 18, after V lost 8 bases and J lost 9 bases. This CDR3 has 15 residues. The CDR3 DNA reads TGTGCCCATCGGGGGGTAGCGGGGTCCCGGGGTGAGCAGTTCTTC. This gives the protein CAHRGVAGSRGEQFF.

The V gene is TRBV29-1, the J gene TRBJ2-7, with 7 bases identical to TRBD1. CDR3 length equals 12 residues. CDR1 is SQVTM, CDR2 ANQGSEA, per germline. After removal of 3 bases from V and 7 bases from J, the junction contained 6 bases not matched to a gene. CDR3 amino acids: CSVERQGREQYF. In DNA form, the CDR3 reads TGCAGCGTTGAGAGACAGGGCCGGGAGCAGTACTTC.

The CDR3 region has the DNA TGCGCCAGCAGCCAAGTGACAGACGGCGACTCTGGAAACACCATATATTTT. Amino acid sequence: CASSQVTDGDSGNTIYF. The chain is built from TRBV4-1 and TRBJ1-3; perhaps TRBD1 as D (5 bases). Trimming took off 1 base at V and 0 bases at J, with 13 bases between the two ends. Germline CDR1 is MGHRA and CDR2 is YSYEKL. The CDR3 is 17 residues long.

This chain uses TRBV7-2 with TRBJ2-5, with 11 bases aligning to TRBD2. This CDR3 has 17 amino acids. The germline CDR1 and CDR2 sequences are SGHTA and FQGNSA. The trim removed 5 bases at V and 5 bases at J, leaving 13 bases unmatched. The CDR3 protein is CASSHHLAGGMMETQYF. As DNA, the CDR3 is TGTGCCAGCAGCCACCACCTAGCGGGAGGCATGATGGAGACCCAGTACTTC. Looking up the rest from reference TRBV7-2 and TRBJ2-5 gives the full variable domain: GAGVSQSPSNKVTEKGKDVELRCDPISGHTALYWYRQSLGQGLEFLIYFQGNSAPDKSGLPSDRFSAERTGGSVSTLTIQRTQQEDSAVYLCASSHHLAGGMMETQYFGPGTRLLVL.

The chain uses TRBV11-1 and TRBJ2-5; D ambiguous. The CDR3 covers 15 residues. V lost 1 base, J lost 1 base, and 10 bases lay in between. Germline V gene lookup returns CDR1 SGHAT and CDR2 FQDESV (reference sequence). The CDR3 reads CASSLGAMSQETQYF. For the CDR3, the DNA is TGTGCCAGCAGCTTAGGAGCGATGAGCCAAGAGACCCAGTACTTC.

The chain joins TRBV2 to TRBJ1-3; unclear D gene. Germline CDR1 and CDR2: SNHLY and FYNNEI. With 6 bases removed from V and 4 bases from J, the gap between germline ends came to 7 bases. The CDR3 length is 12 residues. CDR3 bases: TGTGCCAGCAGGCCAGGAGGAAACACCATATATTTT. It translates to CASRPGGNTIYF.

Concerning this clone: Other DNA sequences within the sample encode an identical CDR3. CDR3 protein: CASSFGGTGELFF. The CDR3 nucleotides are TGTGCCAGCAGCTTCGGGGGCACCGGGGAGCTGTTTTTT. This chain joins TRBV12-3 or TRBV12-4 and TRBJ2-2; D is perhaps TRBD2 (6 bases). The CDR3 is 13 amino acids. Trimming removed 6 bases from V and 4 bases from J, with 9 bases in between.

The chain links TRBV10-3 to TRBJ2-5; TRBD2 matches 14 bases. Unmatched junction bases numbered 2, after V lost 6 bases and J lost 5 bases. Germline values: CDR1 ENHRY, CDR2 SYGVKD. The CDR3 length is 14 residues. DNA for the CDR3: TGTGCCATCAGGGGGACTAGCGGGAGTGAGACCCAGTACTTC. Encoded protein: CAIRGTSGSETQYF.

In its sample, this clone was seen a few times. The chain joins TRBV7-8 to TRBJ2-3; D unclear. Germline V gene sequence: CDR1 SGHVS, CDR2 FQNEAQ. Trimming stripped 2 bases from V and 0 bases from J, with 18 bases between. This CDR3 is 18 amino acids long. CDR3: CASSLFGVAETSTDTQYF. The CDR3 DNA reads TGTGCCAGCAGCTTATTCGGAGTGGCAGAGACTAGCACAGATACGCAGTATTTT.

The V call is TRBV6-5, the J call TRBJ1-6; 8 bases match TRBD1. V was clipped by 5 bases and J by 10 bases; unmatched bases: 10. Germline CDR1 MNHEY, CDR2 SVGAGI. This CDR3 has 15 amino acids. CDR3 bases: TGTGCCAGCAGTCAGGGGGCCCCCTCCCGGTCACCCCTCCACTTT. Amino acid sequence: CASSQGAPSRSPLHF.